Below are 20 T cell receptor beta chains sequenced from a single sample in a study of liver allograft versus peripheral blood T cells. Overall study: Within transplanted livers, the T cell receptor repertoires were examined and compared against the repertoires present in the peripheral blood of liver transplant recipients.

From the reads, TCRdb called clonotypes with MiXCR, one entry per CDR3 protein. This sample has roughly 9,200 distinct CDR3 sequences, with 20% to 30% found just once. These receptors originate from a human patient who had a liver transplant. Some T cells may be transferred from the graft donor.

Worth noting for this clonotype: Given a much more abundant clone one base away, this may be a read error. This chain connects TRBV6-1 to TRBJ2-3, with a weak D call TRBD1 (7 bases). The germline CDR1 and CDR2 sequences are MNHNS and SASEGT. The CDR3 runs to 15 residues. CDR3 DNA: TGTGCCAGCATTTTCGGGGGAAGGGGGACAGATAAGCAGTATTTT. Residues: CASIFGGRGTDKQYF.

At least ten counts were recorded for this clonotype. The chain joins TRBV20-1 to TRBJ2-2; 8 bases are a match to TRBD1. This CDR3 contains 14 residues. After removal of 1 base from V and 6 bases from J, the junction contained 4 bases not matched to a gene. CDR1 is DFQATT and CDR2 is SNEGSKA in the germline V gene (reference sequence). CDR3 DNA sequence: TGCAGTGCTAGAGGGCAGGGGGCGGCCGGGGAGCTGTTTTTT. Its translation: CSARGQGAAGELFF.

The table lists this clonotype with many counts. The V call is TRBV5-6, the J call TRBJ2-7; 8 bases align to TRBD2. Trimming at V came to 2 bases and at J to 5 bases, leaving 12 bases not matched to a gene. Per the germline V gene, CDR1 is SGHDT and CDR2 is YYEEEE. The length of the CDR3 is 16 residues. CDR3 bases: TGTGCCAGCAGCTTTTCCCTCCAGCGGGAGCCCCACGAGCAGTACTTC. Translating gives CASSFSLQREPHEQYF. Using reference TRBV5-6 and TRBJ2-7 for the parts outside the CDR3, the full variable domain is DAGVTQSPTHLIKTRGQQVTLRCSPKSGHDTVSWYQQALGQGPQFIFQYYEEEERQRGNFPDRFSGHQFPNYSSELNVNALLLGDSALYLCASSFSLQREPHEQYFGPGTRLTVT.

This clonotype was detected only a few times. J is TRBJ2-3 and V is TRBV20-1; TRBD1 or TRBD2 may be the D gene (7 bases each). The CDR3 length is 13 residues. Trimming pared 7 bases from V and 3 bases from J, leaving 14 bases between. Germline V gene sequence: CDR1 DFQATT, CDR2 SNEGSKA (reference sequence). The CDR3 DNA is TGCAGTGTATCAGGGGGGGCAACAGATACGCAGTATTTT. Amino acid sequence: CSVSGGATDTQYF.

The CDR3 loop reads CATSPRDYGYTF. The CDR3 DNA is TGTGCCACCTCCCCCCGGGACTATGGCTACACCTTC. The chain links TRBV19 to TRBJ1-2, with D hard to call. Germline CDR1 is LNHDA and CDR2 is SQIVND (reference sequence). Trimming took 10 bases from V and 3 from J, leaving 12 bases between them. The CDR3 totals 12 residues.

By share, this clonotype counts as medium-sized. The V call is TRBV27, the J call TRBJ2-2; D is possibly TRBD1 or TRBD2 (5 bases each). The CDR3 runs to 15 residues. Germline V gene sequence: CDR1 MNHEY, CDR2 SMNVEV (reference sequence). The V end was cut by 4 bases, the J end by 0 bases, with 9 bases between. CDR3 DNA: TGTGCCAGCAGTTACGGGGCTTCGAACACCGGGGAGCTGTTTTTT. This sequence encodes CASSYGASNTGELFF.

This clonotype counts as medium-sized. This rearrangement joins TRBV29-1 to TRBJ2-1; TRBD2 agrees at 7 bases. The trim removed 3 bases at V and 8 bases at J, leaving 7 bases unmatched. The CDR3 covers 13 residues. Per the germline V gene, CDR1 is SQVTM and CDR2 is ANQGSEA. The CDR3, as DNA: TGCAGCGTTGAGATCGGACTAGTAGATGAGCAGTTCTTC. Residues: CSVEIGLVDEQFF.

In its sample, this clonotype was seen many times. V and J are TRBV19 and TRBJ2-1; TRBD2 agrees at 8 bases. The trim removed 6 bases at V and 7 bases at J, leaving 11 bases unmatched. This CDR3 contains 15 residues. Germline V gene lookup returns CDR1 LNHDA and CDR2 SQIVND (reference sequence). The chain's CDR3 is CASSPLRGARNEQFF. DNA for the CDR3: TGTGCCAGTAGCCCCTTGCGGGGGGCTCGTAATGAGCAGTTCTTC.

A few counts support this clonotype. The chain combines TRBV25-1 with TRBJ1-2; perhaps TRBD1 as D (5 bases). The CDR3 extends over 15 amino acids. Germline V CDR1 and CDR2: MGHDK, SYGVNS. V was shortened by 3 bases and J by 3 bases, with 14 bases between the two germline ends. In DNA form, the CDR3 reads TGTGCCAGCAGTGATCCCCAGGGCAGGGACTATGGCTACACCTTC. Translation gives CASSDPQGRDYGYTF.

This chain joins TRBV28 and TRBJ2-1; 9 bases are shared with TRBD2. The CDR3 loop spans 15 amino acids. V lost 6 bases, J lost 4 bases, and 7 bases stayed unmatched. The germline V gene encodes CDR1 MDHEN and CDR2 SYDVKM. The CDR3: CASSTPSGTYNEQFF. DNA for the CDR3: TGTGCCAGCAGCACCCCTAGCGGGACTTACAATGAGCAGTTCTTC.

The J gene is TRBJ2-3, the V gene TRBV2; D may correspond to TRBD1 or TRBD2 (5 bases each). The CDR3 has 15 amino acids. V was clipped by 5 bases and J by 1 base, with 13 bases between them. Germline V gene lookup returns CDR1 SNHLY and CDR2 FYNNEI. In DNA, the CDR3 is TGTGCCAGCAGTTCCGGGACCCATGGCACAGATACGCAGTATTTT. This encodes CASSSGTHGTDTQYF. The variable domain in full, with the rest retrieved from reference TRBV2 and TRBJ2-3, is EPEVTQTPSHQVTQMGQEVILRCVPISNHLYFYWYRQILGQKVEFLVSFYNNEISEKSEIFDDQFSVERPDGSNFTLKIRSTKLEDSAMYFCASSSGTHGTDTQYFGPGTRLTVL.

In its sample, this clonotype was seen many times. In nucleotides, the CDR3 is TGTGCCAGCTCACCCTCCGGGATCACCTACGAGCAGTACTTC. As protein: CASSPSGITYEQYF. V is TRBV18 and J is TRBJ2-7, with D possibly being TRBD2 (5 bases). Germline CDR1 is KGHSH and CDR2 is LQKENI. Trimming cost V 3 bases and J 2 bases, with 11 bases left between them. The CDR3 extends over 14 amino acids.

This clonotype has a count of ten or more. This chain uses TRBV20-1 with TRBJ1-5; D gene unclear. The CDR3 has 15 residues. With 0 bases removed from V and 0 bases from J, the gap between germline ends came to 9 bases. Germline values: CDR1 DFQATT, CDR2 SNEGSKA (reference sequence). The DNA for the CDR3 is TGCAGTGCTAGAGACGGCAGACTTAGCAATCAGCCCCAGCATTTT. This encodes CSARDGRLSNQPQHF.

This rearrangement joins TRBV16 to TRBJ2-1, with 7 positions matching TRBD1. CDR3 length: 13 residues. From germline, CDR1 is KGHSY and CDR2 FQNENV. The J segment lost 5 bases and the V segment lost 7 bases, leaving 5 bases of the junction unmatched. The CDR3 sequence: CASTQDRNNEQFF. CDR3 nucleotides: TGTGCCAGCACCCAGGACAGGAACAATGAGCAGTTCTTC.

With respect to this clonotype: A much larger clone differs from this one at a single base, so this may be a read error. J is TRBJ2-5 and V is TRBV29-1; 9 bases match TRBD1. With the DNA end fitting TRBJ2-1 better, the J assignment may be wrong. This CDR3 has 15 residues. Germline lookup yields CDR1 SQVTM and CDR2 ANQGSEA. CDR3: CSVEGGQGRLGTQFF. CDR3 coding DNA: TGCAGCGTTGAGGGAGGACAGGGGAGGTTAGGGACCCAGTTCTTC.

The V gene is TRBV6-1, the J gene TRBJ2-1, with 10 bases fitting TRBD1. V gave up 5 bases and J gave up 6 bases; unmatched junction bases: 7. The CDR3 extends over 15 amino acids. Germline lookup yields CDR1 MNHNS and CDR2 SASEGT. The CDR3 bases are TGTGCCAGCAGTTACTCTAGGACAGGGGGCAATGAGCAGTTCTTC. Its protein is CASSYSRTGGNEQFF.

This clonotype turned up a few times. The chain joins TRBV20-1 to TRBJ1-2; 7 bases fit TRBD1. Germline CDR1 and CDR2: DFQATT and SNEGSKA (reference sequence). Unmatched junction bases numbered 6, after V lost 6 bases and J lost 2 bases. CDR3 length: 13 amino acids. The CDR3 DNA is TGCAGTGCCTATCAGGGGGTGAACTATGGCTACACCTTC. Protein product: CSAYQGVNYGYTF.

The chain is built from TRBV6-5 and TRBJ2-3, with D perhaps given as TRBD1 or TRBD2 (5 bases each). The CDR3 spans 14 residues. V was shortened by 6 bases and J by 4 bases, with 14 bases between the two germline ends. Per the germline V gene, CDR1 is MNHEY and CDR2 is SVGAGI. The CDR3 DNA sequence: TGTGCCAGCAGGGCCGGGACGGCGGCAGATACGCAGTATTTT. Translated, it gives CASRAGTAADTQYF.

This clonotype qualifies as medium-sized. The chain is built from TRBV27 and TRBJ1-3, with TRBD1 matching over 9 bases. CDR3 length: 15 amino acids. The ends lost 6 bases at V and 0 bases at J; junction bases unmatched: 3. Germline values: CDR1 MNHEY, CDR2 SMNVEV (reference sequence). The CDR3 sequence is CASSQQGASGNTIYF. The CDR3 DNA reads TGTGCCAGCAGCCAACAGGGGGCCTCTGGAAACACCATATATTTT.

In this sample, this clonotype is medium-sized. V gene TRBV29-1 combines with J gene TRBJ2-3; D is uncertain. V was pared by 7 bases and J by 2 bases, with 4 bases between. In germline, CDR1 is SQVTM, CDR2 ANQGSEA. The CDR3 is 10 residues long. This CDR3 reads CSENTDTQYF. DNA for the CDR3: TGCAGCGAGAACACAGATACGCAGTATTTT.